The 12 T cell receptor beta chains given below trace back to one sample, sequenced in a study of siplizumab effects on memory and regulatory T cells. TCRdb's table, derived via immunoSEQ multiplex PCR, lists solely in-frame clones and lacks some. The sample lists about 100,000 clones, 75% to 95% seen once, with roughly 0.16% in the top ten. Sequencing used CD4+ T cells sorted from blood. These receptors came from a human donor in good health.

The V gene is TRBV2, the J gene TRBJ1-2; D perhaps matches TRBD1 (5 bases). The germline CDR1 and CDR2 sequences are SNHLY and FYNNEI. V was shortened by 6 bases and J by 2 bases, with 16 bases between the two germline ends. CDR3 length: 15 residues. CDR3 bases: TGTGCCAGCAGGGGGCGGGGCACAGACAACTATGGCTACACCTTC. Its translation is CASRGRGTDNYGYTF.

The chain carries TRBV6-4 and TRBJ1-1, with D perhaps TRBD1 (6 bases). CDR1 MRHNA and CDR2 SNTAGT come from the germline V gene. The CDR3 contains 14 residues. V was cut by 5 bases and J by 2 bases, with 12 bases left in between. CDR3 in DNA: TGTGCCAGCAGTCGGGGGGCCGAAAACACTGAAGCTTTCTTT. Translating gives CASSRGAENTEAFF.

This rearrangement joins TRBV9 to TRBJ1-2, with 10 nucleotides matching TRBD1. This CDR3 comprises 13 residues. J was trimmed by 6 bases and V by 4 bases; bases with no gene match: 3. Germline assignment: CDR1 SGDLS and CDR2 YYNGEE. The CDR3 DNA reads TGTGCCAGCAGCCCCGGGACAGGGGATGGCTACACCTTC. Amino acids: CASSPGTGDGYTF.

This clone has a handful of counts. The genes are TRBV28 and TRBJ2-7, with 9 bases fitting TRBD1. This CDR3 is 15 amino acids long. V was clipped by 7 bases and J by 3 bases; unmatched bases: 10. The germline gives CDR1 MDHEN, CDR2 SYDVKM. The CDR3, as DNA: TGTGCCAGCACCTTAGGACAGGGGTCTTTCTACGAGCAGTACTTC. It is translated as CASTLGQGSFYEQYF.

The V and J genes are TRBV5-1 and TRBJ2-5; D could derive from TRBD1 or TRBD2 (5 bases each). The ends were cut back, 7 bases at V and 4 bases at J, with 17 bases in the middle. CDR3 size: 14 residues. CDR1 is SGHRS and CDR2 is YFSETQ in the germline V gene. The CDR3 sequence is CASAPGSGGETQYF. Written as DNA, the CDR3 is TGCGCCAGCGCGCCGGGCAGTGGGGGAGAGACCCAGTACTTC. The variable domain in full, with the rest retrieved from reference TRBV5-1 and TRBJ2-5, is KAGVTQTPRYLIKTRGQQVTLSCSPISGHRSVSWYQQTPGQGLQFLFEYFSETQRNKGNFPGRFSGRQFSNSRSEMNVSTLELGDSALYLCASAPGSGGETQYFGPGTRLLVL.

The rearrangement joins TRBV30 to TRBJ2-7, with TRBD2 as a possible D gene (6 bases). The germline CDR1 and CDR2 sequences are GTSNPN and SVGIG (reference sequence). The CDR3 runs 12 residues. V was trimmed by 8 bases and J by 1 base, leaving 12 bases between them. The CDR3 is CAGTWRSYEQYF. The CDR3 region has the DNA TGTGCCGGGACTTGGCGATCCTACGAGCAGTACTTC.

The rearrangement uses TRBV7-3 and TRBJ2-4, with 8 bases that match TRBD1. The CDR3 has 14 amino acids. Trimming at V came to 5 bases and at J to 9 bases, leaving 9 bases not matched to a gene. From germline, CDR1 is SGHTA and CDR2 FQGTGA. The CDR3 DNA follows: TGTGCCAGCAGCCGACAGGGGACGGCGGGCATTCAGTACTTC. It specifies CASSRQGTAGIQYF.

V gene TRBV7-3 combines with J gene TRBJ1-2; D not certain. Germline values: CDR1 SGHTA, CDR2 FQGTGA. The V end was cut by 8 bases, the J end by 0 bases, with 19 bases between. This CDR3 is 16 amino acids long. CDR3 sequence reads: CASGELGGNPNYGYTF. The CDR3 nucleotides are TGTGCCAGCGGCGAGCTAGGTGGGAATCCTAACTATGGCTACACCTTC. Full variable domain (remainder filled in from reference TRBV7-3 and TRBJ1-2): GAGVSQTPSNKVTEKGKYVELRCDPISGHTALYWYRQSLGQGPEFLIYFQGTGAADDSGLPNDRFFAVRPEGSVSTLKIQRTERGDSAVYLCASGELGGNPNYGYTFGSGTRLTVV.

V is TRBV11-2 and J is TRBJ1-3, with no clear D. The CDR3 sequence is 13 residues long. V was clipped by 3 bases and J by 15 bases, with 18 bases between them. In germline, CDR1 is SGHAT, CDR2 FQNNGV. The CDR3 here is CASSFSLEGSRYF. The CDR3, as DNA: TGTGCCAGCAGCTTTAGCCTGGAAGGCAGCAGATATTTT.

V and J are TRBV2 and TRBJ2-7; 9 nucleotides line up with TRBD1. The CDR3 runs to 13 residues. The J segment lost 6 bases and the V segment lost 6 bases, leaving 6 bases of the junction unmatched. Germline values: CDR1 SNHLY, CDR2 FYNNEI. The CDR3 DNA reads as TGTGCCAGCAGAAGGACAGGGGACCGCGAGCAGTACTTC. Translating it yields CASRRTGDREQYF.

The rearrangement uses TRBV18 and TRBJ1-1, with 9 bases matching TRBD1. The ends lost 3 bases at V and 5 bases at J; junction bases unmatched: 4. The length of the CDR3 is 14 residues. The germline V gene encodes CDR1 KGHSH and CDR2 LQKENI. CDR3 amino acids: CASSPTGGRTEAFF. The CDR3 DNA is TGTGCCAGCTCACCGACAGGGGGAAGGACTGAAGCTTTCTTT.

The chain's CDR3 is CASSLGGLASQETQYF. In nucleotides, the CDR3 is TGCGCCAGCAGCTTGGGGGGACTAGCCAGCCAAGAGACCCAGTACTTC. J is TRBJ2-5 and V is TRBV5-1; TRBD2 agrees at 9 bases. Germline V gene sequence: CDR1 SGHRS, CDR2 YFSETQ. V lost 0 bases to trimming and J lost 1 base; unmatched junction nucleotides: 4. This CDR3 is built from 16 residues.